This paragraph covers one T cell receptor (beta chain) sequence. The data were taken from a study of blood T cell repertoires in COVID-19. Looking at the study overall: Samples taken during acute and convalescent COVID-19 were collected in the United States, Italy and Spain. Sources were T cells, B-cell-depleted T cells, or PBMCs; the material itself was cDNA or gDNA.

Original methodology: Reference gene primer amplification gave nucleated cell count estimates. The assay was immunoSEQ multiplex PCR, and TCRdb's table has in-frame clones only and misses some. V and J calls and clone size come straight from that table; D and trimming were deduced from the DNA. The sample records tens of thousands of clones, around 90% being singletons. The receptor was derived from a man over 45 with active or convalescent COVID-19. Sequences were obtained from peripheral blood.

The CDR3: CASSSQGAIGELFF. In DNA form, the CDR3 reads TGTGCCAGCAGCTCCCAGGGGGCAATCGGGGAGCTGTTTTTT. The chain couples TRBV7-2 to TRBJ2-2; 8 bases line up with TRBD1. Germline lookup yields CDR1 SGHTA and CDR2 FQGNSA. V was clipped by 4 bases and J by 7 bases; unmatched bases: 5. The CDR3 has 14 residues.